This T cell receptor beta chain was sequenced during a study of identical twins' blood T cells. TCRdb re-analysed the 5' RACE reads in MiXCR, keeping a single row per CDR3 protein. Among a few hundred thousand distinct CDR3 sequences, roughly 31% were seen once, and the ten largest hold about 6%. Germline-derived CDR1 and CDR2 are DFQATT and SNEGSKA (reference sequence). This CDR3 comprises 15 residues. V was pared by 5 bases and J by 1 base, with 16 bases between. The rearrangement links TRBV20-1 to TRBJ2-3, with no clear D. This TCR derives from a woman aged 18 to 55 in good health. Input material: PBMCs. CDR3 sequence: CSAYHLVEGTDTQYF. The CDR3 bases are TGCAGTGCTTATCACCTGGTAGAAGGCACAGATACGCAGTATTTT.